What follows describes a single T cell receptor (beta chain). In the original analysis: Estimation of nucleated cell counts relied on the amplification of reference gene primers. The assay was immunoSEQ multiplex PCR, and TCRdb's table has in-frame clones only and misses some. V and J calls and clone size are given by that table; D and trimming were obtained from the DNA. The profile shows about 130,000 clones, roughly 89% of them singletons. The record originates from a study of blood T cell repertoires in COVID-19. Study at large: Material from acute and convalescent COVID-19 was sourced from the United States, Italy and Spain. From T cells, B-cell-depleted T cells, or PBMCs came the material, which was cDNA or gDNA.

The sequenced sample was peripheral blood. The sequence was collected from a man between 45 and 60 years old with active or convalescent COVID-19.

The CDR3 DNA reads TGTGCCAGCAGGGGGACAGGGTCGGGCAATCAGCCCCAGCATTTT. Protein product: CASRGTGSGNQPQHF. The V gene is TRBV6-5, the J gene TRBJ1-5; 9 bases line up with TRBD1. This CDR3 is 15 amino acids long. V lost 6 bases, J lost 2 bases, and 5 bases stayed unmatched. From germline, CDR1 is MNHEY and CDR2 SVGAGI.